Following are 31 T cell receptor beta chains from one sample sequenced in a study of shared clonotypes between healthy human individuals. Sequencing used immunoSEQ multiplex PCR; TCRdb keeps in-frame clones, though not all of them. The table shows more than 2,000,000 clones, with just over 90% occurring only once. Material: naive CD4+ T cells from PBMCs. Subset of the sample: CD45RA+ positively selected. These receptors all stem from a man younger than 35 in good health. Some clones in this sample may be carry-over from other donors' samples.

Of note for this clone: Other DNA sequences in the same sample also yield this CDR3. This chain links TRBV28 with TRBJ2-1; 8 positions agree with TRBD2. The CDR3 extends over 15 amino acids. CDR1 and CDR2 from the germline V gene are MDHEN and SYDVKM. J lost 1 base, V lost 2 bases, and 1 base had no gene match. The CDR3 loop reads CASSLAGGSYNEQFF. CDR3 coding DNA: TGTGCCAGCAGTTTAGCGGGGGGATCCTACAATGAGCAGTTCTTC.

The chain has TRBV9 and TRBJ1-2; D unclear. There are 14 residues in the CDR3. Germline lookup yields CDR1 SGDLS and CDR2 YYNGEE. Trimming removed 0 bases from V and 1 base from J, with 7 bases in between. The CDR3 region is CASSVDSGNYGYTF. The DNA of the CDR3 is TGTGCCAGCAGCGTAGACTCGGGTAACTATGGCTACACCTTC. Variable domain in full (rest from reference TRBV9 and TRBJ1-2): DSGVTQTPKHLITATGQRVTLRCSPRSGDLSVYWYQQSLDQGLQFLIQYYNGEERAKGNILERFSAQQFPDLHSELNLSSLELGDSALYFCASSVDSGNYGYTFGSGTRLTVV.

CDR3 nucleotide sequence: TGTGCCAGCAGCAGCGAAAGGGGAGGGACCGGGGAGCTGTTTTTT. As protein: CASSSERGGTGELFF. J is TRBJ2-2 and V is TRBV5-4; 7 nucleotides align to TRBD2. V dropped 4 bases and J dropped 5; count of bases not matched to a gene: 8. There are 15 residues in the CDR3. CDR1 is SGHNT, CDR2 YYREEE, per germline (reference sequence). Full variable domain (rest looked up from reference TRBV5-4 and TRBJ2-2): ETGVTQSPTHLIKTRGQQVTLRCSSQSGHNTVSWYQQALGQGPQFIFQYYREEENGRGNFPPRFSGLQFPNYSSELNVNALELDDSALYLCASSSERGGTGELFFGEGSRLTVL.

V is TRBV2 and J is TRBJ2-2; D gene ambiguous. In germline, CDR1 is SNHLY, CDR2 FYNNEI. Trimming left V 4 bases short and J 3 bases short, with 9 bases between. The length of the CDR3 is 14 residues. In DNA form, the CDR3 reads TGTGCCAGCAGTGCGGACGGCTACACCGGGGAGCTGTTTTTT. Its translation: CASSADGYTGELFF.

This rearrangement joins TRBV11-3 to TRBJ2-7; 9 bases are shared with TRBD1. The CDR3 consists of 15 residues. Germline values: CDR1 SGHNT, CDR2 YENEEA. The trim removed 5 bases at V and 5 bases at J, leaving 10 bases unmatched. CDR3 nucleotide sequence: TGTGCCAGCAGCAAGGGACAGGGAGATAGGGACGAGCAGTACTTC. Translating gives CASSKGQGDRDEQYF.

The CDR3, as DNA: TGTGCCAGTTCTTTCTGGGGACAACCGAACACCGGGGAGCTGTTTTTT. It encodes CASSFWGQPNTGELFF. The chain has TRBV28 and TRBJ2-2; tentative D call: TRBD1 (6 bases). V lost 9 bases, J lost 0 bases, and 17 bases lay in between. The V gene's germline CDR1 is MDHEN and CDR2 SYDVKM. The CDR3 contains 16 residues.

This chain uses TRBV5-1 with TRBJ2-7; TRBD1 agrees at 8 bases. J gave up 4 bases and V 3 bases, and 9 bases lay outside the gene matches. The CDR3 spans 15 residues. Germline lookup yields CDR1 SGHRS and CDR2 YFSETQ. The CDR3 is CASSSAGTGVYEQYF. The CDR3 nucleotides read TGCGCCAGCAGCTCCGCCGGGACAGGAGTATACGAGCAGTACTTC.

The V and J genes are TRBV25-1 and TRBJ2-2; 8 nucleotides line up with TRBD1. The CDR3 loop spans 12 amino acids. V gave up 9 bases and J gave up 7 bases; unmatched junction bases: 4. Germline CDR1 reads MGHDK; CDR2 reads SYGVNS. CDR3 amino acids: CASGQGHGELFF. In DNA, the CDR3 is TGTGCCAGTGGACAGGGCCACGGGGAGCTGTTTTTT.

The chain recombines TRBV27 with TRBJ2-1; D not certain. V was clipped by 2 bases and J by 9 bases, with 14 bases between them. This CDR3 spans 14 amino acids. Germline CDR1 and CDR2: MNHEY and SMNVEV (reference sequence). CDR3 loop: CASSLAGPPGEQFF. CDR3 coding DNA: TGTGCCAGCAGTTTAGCCGGACCCCCGGGTGAGCAGTTCTTC.

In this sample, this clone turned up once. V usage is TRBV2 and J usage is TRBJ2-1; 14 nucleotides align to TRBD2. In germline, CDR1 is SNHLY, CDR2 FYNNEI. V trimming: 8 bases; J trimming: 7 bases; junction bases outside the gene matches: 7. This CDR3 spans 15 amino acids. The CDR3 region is CASRLAGGPGNEQFF. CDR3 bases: TGTGCCAGCCGACTAGCGGGAGGGCCCGGAAATGAGCAGTTCTTC.

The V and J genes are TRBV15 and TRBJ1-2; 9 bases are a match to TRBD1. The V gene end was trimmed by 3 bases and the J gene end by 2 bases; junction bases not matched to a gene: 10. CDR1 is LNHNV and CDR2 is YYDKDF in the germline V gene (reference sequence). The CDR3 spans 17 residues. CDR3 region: CATSSRDRAPPNYGYTF. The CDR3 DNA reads TGTGCCACCAGCAGCCGGGACAGGGCGCCTCCGAACTATGGCTACACCTTC.

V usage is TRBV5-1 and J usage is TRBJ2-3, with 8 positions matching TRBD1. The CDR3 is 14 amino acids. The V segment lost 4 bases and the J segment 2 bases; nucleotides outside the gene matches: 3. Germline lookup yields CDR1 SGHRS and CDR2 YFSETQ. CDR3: CASSRDRPTDTQYF. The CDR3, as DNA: TGCGCCAGCAGCCGGGACAGGCCCACAGATACGCAGTATTTT.

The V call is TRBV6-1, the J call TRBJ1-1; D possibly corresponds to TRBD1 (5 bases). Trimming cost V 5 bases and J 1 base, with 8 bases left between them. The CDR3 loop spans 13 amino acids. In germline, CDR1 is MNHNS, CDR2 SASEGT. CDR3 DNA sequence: TGTGCCAGCAGTTTAGGGGAGAACACTGAAGCTTTCTTT. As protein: CASSLGENTEAFF.

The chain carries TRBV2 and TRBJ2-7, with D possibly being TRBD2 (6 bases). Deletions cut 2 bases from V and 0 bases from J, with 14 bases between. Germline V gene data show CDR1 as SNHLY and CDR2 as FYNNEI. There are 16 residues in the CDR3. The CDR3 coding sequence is TGTGCCAGCAGTGAACGGGACTCTTCTTACTCCTACGAGCAGTACTTC. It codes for CASSERDSSYSYEQYF.

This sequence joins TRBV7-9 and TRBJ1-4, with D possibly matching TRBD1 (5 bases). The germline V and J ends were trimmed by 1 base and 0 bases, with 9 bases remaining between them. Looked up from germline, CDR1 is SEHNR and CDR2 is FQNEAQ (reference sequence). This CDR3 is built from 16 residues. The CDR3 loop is CASSLGEQATNEKLFF. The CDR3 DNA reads TGTGCCAGCAGCTTAGGTGAACAGGCAACTAATGAAAAACTGTTTTTT. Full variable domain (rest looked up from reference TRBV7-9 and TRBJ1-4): DTGVSQNPRHKITKRGQNVTFRCDPISEHNRLYWYRQTLGQGPEFLTYFQNEAQLEKSRLLSDRFSAERPKGSFSTLEIQRTEQGDSAMYLCASSLGEQATNEKLFFGSGTQLSVL.

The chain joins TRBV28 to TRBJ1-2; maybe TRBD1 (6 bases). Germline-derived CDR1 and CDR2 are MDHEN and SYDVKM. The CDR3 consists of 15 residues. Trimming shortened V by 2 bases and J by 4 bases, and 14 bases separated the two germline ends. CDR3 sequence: CASSLTGTPGYGYTF. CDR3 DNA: TGTGCCAGCAGTTTAACAGGGACCCCGGGCTATGGCTACACCTTC.

The CDR3 protein is CASSQDGRLNTEAFF. As DNA, the CDR3 is TGTGCCAGCAGCCAAGATGGACGGCTAAACACTGAAGCTTTCTTT. The genes are TRBV14 and TRBJ1-1; D is ambiguous. Germline V CDR1 and CDR2: SGHDN, FVKESK. CDR3 size: 15 residues. The V end lost 0 bases, the J end lost 2 bases, and 10 bases lay between the germline ends. The full variable domain, completed using reference TRBV14 and TRBJ1-1, is EAGVTQFPSHSVIEKGQTVTLRCDPISGHDNLYWYRRVMGKEIKFLLHFVKESKQDESGMPNNRFLAERTGGTYSTLKVQPAELEDSGVYFCASSQDGRLNTEAFFGQGTRLTVV.

The CDR3 DNA is TGTGCCAGCAGTCCGCGGAGGGCCGGGGAGCTGTTTTTT. It translates to CASSPRRAGELFF. The chain is built from TRBV28 and TRBJ2-2, with D possibly being TRBD2 (6 bases). CDR1 MDHEN and CDR2 SYDVKM come from the germline V gene. CDR3 length equals 13 residues. Trimming shortened V by 5 bases and J by 6 bases, and 10 bases separated the two germline ends.

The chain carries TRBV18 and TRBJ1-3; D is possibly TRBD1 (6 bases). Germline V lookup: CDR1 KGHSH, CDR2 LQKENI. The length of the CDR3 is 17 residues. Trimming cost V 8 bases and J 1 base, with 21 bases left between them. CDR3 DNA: TGTGCCAGCCATACTACAGGGACGGGGGAGTCTGGAAACACCATATATTTT. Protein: CASHTTGTGESGNTIYF.

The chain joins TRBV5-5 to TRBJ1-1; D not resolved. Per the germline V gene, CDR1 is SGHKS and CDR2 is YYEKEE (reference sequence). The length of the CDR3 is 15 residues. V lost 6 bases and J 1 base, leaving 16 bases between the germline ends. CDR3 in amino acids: CASNIGLTENTEAFF. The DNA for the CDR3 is TGTGCCAGCAACATTGGGCTGACGGAGAACACTGAAGCTTTCTTT.

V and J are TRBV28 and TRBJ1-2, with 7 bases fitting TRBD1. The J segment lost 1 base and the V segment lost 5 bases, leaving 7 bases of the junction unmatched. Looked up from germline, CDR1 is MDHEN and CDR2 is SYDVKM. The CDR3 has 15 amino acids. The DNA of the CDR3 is TGTGCCAGCAGTGCTACAGGGGCGGGTAACTATGGCTACACCTTC. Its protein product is CASSATGAGNYGYTF.

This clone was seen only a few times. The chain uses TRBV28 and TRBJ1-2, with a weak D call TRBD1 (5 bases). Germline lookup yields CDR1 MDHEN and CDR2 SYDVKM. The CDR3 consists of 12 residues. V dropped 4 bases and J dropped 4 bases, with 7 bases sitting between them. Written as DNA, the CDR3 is TGTGCCAGCAGTTCCAGGGTCTATGGCTACACCTTC. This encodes CASSSRVYGYTF.

CDR3 DNA sequence: TGTGCCAGTAGTATCGGACAGGGGCGGGAGTCTGGGGCCAACGTCCTGACTTTC. Translated, it gives CASSIGQGRESGANVLTF. The rearrangement uses TRBV19 and TRBJ2-6, with 9 positions matching TRBD1. CDR1 is LNHDA, CDR2 SQIVND, per germline (reference sequence). CDR3 size: 18 residues. V gave up 3 bases and J gave up 1 base; unmatched junction bases: 7. Combining the CDR3 with reference TRBV19 and TRBJ2-6 gives the whole variable domain DGGITQSPKYLFRKEGQNVTLSCEQNLNHDAMYWYRQDPGQGLRLIYYSQIVNDFQKGDIAEGYSVSREKKESFPLTVTSAQKNPTAFYLCASSIGQGRESGANVLTFGAGSRLTVL.

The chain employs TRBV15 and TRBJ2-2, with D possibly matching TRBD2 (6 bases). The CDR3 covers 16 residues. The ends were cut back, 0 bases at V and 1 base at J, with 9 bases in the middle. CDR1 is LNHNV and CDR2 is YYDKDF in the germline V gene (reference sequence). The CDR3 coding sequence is TGTGCCACCAGCAGAGATGGAGGGGTGAACACCGGGGAGCTGTTTTTT. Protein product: CATSRDGGVNTGELFF. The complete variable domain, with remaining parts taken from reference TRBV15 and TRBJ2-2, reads DAMVIQNPRYQVTQFGKPVTLSCSQTLNHNVMYWYQQKSSQAPKLLFHYYDKDFNNEADTPDNFQSRRPNTSFCFLDIRSPGLGDTAMYLCATSRDGGVNTGELFFGEGSRLTVL.

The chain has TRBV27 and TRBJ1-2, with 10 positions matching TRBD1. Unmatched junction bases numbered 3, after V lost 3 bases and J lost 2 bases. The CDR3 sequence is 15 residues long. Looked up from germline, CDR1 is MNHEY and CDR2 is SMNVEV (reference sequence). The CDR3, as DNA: TGTGCCAGCAGTTTCGGGACAGGGGTCAACTATGGCTACACCTTC. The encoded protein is CASSFGTGVNYGYTF.

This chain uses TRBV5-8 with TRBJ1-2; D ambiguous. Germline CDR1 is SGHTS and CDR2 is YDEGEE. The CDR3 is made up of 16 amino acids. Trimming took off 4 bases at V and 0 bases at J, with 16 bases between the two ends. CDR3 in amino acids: CASSTPPGHTNYGYTF. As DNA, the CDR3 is TGTGCCAGCAGCACTCCTCCCGGCCACACTAACTATGGCTACACCTTC.

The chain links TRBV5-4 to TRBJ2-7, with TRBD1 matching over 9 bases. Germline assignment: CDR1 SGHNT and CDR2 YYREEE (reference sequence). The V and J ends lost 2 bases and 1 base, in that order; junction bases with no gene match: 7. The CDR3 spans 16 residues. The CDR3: CASSFRTGAGSYEQYF. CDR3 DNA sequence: TGTGCCAGCAGCTTTCGGACAGGGGCTGGGTCCTACGAGCAGTACTTC. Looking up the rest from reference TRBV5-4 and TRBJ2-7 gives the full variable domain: ETGVTQSPTHLIKTRGQQVTLRCSSQSGHNTVSWYQQALGQGPQFIFQYYREEENGRGNFPPRFSGLQFPNYSSELNVNALELDDSALYLCASSFRTGAGSYEQYFGPGTRLTVT.

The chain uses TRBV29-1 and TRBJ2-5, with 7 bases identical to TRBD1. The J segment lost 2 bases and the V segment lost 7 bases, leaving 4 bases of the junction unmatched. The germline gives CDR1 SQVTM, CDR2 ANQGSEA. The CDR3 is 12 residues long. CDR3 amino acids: CSAKTGQETQYF. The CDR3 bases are TGCAGCGCTAAGACAGGGCAAGAGACCCAGTACTTC.

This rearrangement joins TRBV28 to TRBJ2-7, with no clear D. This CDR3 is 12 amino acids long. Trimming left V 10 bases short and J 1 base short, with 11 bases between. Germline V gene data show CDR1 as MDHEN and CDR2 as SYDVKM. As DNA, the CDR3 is TGTGCCACCACCCAGAGTTCCTACGAGCAGTACTTC. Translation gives CATTQSSYEQYF.

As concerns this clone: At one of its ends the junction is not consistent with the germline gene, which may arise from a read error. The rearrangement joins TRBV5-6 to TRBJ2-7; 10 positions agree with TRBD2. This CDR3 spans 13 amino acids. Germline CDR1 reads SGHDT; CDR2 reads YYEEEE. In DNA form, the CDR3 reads TGTGCCAGCAGCTTACAAACCGGGACTAGCGCGAACTTC. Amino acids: CASSLQTGTSANF.

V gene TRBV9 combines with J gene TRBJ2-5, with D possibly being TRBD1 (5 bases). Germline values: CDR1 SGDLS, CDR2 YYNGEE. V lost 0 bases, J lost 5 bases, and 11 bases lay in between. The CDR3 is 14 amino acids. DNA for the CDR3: TGTGCCAGCAGCGTAGGCATAAACAGGGAGACCCAGTACTTC. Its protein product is CASSVGINRETQYF.